This T cell receptor beta chain was profiled in a study of blood T cell repertoires in COVID-19. In the authors' workflow: By means of reference gene primer amplification, nucleated cell counts were estimated. The repertoire was sequenced with immunoSEQ multiplex PCR; TCRdb's copy has only in-frame clones and lacks some. V and J calls and clone size are given by that table; D and trimming were obtained from the DNA. Of about 92,000 clones in the sample, approximately 88% were seen once. Seattle researchers signed up patients amid active infection and tracked them longitudinally. Sequencing was carried out using peripheral blood. This sequence originates from a woman aged 55-69 years with COVID-19, enrolled during active disease.

CDR3 in amino acids: CASSPGVNQPQHF. The CDR3 DNA reads as TGTGCCAGCTCACCAGGAGTTAATCAGCCCCAGCATTTT. The chain employs TRBV18 and TRBJ1-5; the D is unclear. The CDR3 is 13 residues long. Trimming stripped 2 bases from V and 4 bases from J, with 6 bases between. CDR1 KGHSH and CDR2 LQKENI come from the germline V gene.